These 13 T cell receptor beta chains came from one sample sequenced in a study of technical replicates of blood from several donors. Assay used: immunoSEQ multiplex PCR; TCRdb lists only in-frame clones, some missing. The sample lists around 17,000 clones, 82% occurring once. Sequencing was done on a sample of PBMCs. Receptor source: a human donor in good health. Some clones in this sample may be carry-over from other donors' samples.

CDR3 in DNA: TGTGCCAGCAGGGAGGACGGAACCAATCAGCCCCAGCATTTT. As protein: CASREDGTNQPQHF. The chain recombines TRBV2 with TRBJ1-5; the D is unclear. V was clipped by 6 bases and J by 3 bases, with 12 bases between them. Germline assignment: CDR1 SNHLY and CDR2 FYNNEI. CDR3 length equals 14 residues.

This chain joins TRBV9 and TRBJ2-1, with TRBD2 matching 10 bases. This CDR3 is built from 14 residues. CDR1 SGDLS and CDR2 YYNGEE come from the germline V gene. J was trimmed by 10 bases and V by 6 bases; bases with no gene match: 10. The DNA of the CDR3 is TGTGCCAGCACAGACCCCCCAGCGGGAGGGGAGCAGTTCTTC. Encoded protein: CASTDPPAGGEQFF. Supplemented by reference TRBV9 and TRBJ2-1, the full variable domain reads DSGVTQTPKHLITATGQRVTLRCSPRSGDLSVYWYQQSLDQGLQFLIQYYNGEERAKGNILERFSAQQFPDLHSELNLSSLELGDSALYFCASTDPPAGGEQFFGPGTRLTVL.

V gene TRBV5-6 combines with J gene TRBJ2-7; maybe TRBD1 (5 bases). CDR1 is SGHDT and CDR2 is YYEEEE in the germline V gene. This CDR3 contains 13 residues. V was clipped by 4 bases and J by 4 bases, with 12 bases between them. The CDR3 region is CASSPGHTYEQYF. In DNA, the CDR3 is TGTGCCAGCAGCCCCGGACACACATACGAGCAGTACTTC.

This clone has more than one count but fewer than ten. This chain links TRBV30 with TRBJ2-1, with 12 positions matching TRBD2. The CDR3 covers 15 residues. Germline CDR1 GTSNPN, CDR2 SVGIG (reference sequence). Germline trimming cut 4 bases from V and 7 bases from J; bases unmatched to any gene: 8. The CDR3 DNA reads TGTGCCTGGACACATGGGACTAGCGGGTGGAATGAGCAGTTCTTC. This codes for CAWTHGTSGWNEQFF. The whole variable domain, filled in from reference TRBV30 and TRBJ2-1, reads SQTIHQWPATLVQPVGSPLSLECTVEGTSNPNLYWYRQAAGRGLQLLFYSVGIGQISSEVPQNLSASRPQDRQFILSSKKLLLSDSGFYLCAWTHGTSGWNEQFFGPGTRLTVL.

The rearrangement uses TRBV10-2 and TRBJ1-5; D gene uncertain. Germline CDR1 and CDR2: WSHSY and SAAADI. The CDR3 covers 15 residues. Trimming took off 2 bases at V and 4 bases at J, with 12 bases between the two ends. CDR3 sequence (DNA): TGCGCCAGCAGTGAGGGCAGAGCGGCGAATCAGCCCCAGCATTTT. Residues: CASSEGRAANQPQHF.

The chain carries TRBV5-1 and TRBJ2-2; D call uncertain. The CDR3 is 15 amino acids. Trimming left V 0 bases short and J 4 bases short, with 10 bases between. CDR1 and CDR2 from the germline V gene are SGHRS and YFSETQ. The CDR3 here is CASSLAGRLTGELFF. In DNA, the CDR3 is TGCGCCAGCAGCTTGGCCGGCAGACTCACCGGGGAGCTGTTTTTT. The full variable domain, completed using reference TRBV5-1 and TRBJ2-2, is KAGVTQTPRYLIKTRGQQVTLSCSPISGHRSVSWYQQTPGQGLQFLFEYFSETQRNKGNFPGRFSGRQFSNSRSEMNVSTLELGDSALYLCASSLAGRLTGELFFGEGSRLTVL.

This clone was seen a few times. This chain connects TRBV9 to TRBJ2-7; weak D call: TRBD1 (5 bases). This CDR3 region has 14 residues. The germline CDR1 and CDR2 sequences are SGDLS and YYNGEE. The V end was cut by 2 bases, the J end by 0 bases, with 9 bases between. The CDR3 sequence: CASSVQQASYEQYF. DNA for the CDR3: TGTGCCAGCAGCGTCCAACAGGCCTCCTACGAGCAGTACTTC.

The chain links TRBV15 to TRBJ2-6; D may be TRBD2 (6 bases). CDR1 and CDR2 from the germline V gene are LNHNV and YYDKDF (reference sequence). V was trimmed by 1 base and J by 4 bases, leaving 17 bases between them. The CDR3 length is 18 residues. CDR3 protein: CATSRVRDWGTGANVLTF. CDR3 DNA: TGTGCCACCAGCAGAGTAAGGGACTGGGGGACGGGGGCCAACGTCCTGACTTTC.

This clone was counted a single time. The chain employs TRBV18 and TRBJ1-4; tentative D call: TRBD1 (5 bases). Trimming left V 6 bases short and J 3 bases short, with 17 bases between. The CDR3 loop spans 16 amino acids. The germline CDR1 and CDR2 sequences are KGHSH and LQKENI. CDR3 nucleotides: TGTGCCAGCTCCCCTCGCCCGGGGACTGCTAATGAAAAACTGTTTTTT. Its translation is CASSPRPGTANEKLFF.

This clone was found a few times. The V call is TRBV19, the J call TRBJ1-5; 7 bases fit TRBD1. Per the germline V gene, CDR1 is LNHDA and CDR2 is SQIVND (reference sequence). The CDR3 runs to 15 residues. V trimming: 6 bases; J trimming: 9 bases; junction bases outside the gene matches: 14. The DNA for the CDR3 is TGTGCCAGTAGAGGGGACAGCGCCTTGGGGGGGCCCCAGCATTTT. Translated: CASRGDSALGGPQHF. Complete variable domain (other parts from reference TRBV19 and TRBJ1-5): DGGITQSPKYLFRKEGQNVTLSCEQNLNHDAMYWYRQDPGQGLRLIYYSQIVNDFQKGDIAEGYSVSREKKESFPLTVTSAQKNPTAFYLCASRGDSALGGPQHFGDGTRLSIL.

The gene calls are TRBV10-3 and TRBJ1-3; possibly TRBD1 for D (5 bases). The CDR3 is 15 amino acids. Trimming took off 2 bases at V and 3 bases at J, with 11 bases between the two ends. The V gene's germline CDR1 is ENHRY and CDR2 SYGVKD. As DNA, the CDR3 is TGTGCCATCAGTGAGACTCCGGGGGTTGGAAACACCATATATTTT. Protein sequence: CAISETPGVGNTIYF.

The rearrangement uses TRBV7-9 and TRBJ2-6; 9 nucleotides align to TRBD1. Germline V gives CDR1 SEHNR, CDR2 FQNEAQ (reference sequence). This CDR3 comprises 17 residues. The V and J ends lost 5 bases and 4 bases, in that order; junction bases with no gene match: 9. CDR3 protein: CASSRTGVLRGANVLTF. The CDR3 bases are TGTGCCAGCAGCCGGACAGGGGTATTGAGAGGGGCCAACGTCCTGACTTTC. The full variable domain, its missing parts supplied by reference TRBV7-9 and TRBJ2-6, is DTGVSQNPRHKITKRGQNVTFRCDPISEHNRLYWYRQTLGQGPEFLTYFQNEAQLEKSRLLSDRFSAERPKGSFSTLEIQRTEQGDSAMYLCASSRTGVLRGANVLTFGAGSRLTVL.

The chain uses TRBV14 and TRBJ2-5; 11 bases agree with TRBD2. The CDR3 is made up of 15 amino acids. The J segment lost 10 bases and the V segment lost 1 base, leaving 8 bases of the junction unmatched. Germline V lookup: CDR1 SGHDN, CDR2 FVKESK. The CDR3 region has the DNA TGTGCCAGCAGCCAAGCGGCTAGCGGGAGGTCGGACCAGTACTTC. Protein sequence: CASSQAASGRSDQYF.